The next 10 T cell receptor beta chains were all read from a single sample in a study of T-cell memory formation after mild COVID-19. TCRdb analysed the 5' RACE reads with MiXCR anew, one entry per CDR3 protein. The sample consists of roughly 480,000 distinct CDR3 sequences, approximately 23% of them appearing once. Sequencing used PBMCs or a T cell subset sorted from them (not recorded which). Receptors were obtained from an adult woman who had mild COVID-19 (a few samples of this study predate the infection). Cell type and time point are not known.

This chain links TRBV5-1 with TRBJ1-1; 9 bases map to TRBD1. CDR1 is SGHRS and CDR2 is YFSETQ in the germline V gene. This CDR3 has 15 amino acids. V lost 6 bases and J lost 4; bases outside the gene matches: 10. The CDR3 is CASTPGTGLGTEAFF. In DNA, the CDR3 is TGCGCCAGCACCCCCGGGACAGGGTTGGGCACTGAAGCTTTCTTT.

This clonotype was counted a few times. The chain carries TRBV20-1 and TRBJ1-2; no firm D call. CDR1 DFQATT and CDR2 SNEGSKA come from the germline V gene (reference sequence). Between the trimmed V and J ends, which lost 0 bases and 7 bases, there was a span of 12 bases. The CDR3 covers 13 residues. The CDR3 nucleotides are TGCAGTGCTAGAGACCTACGCGGCGGTGGCTACACCTTC. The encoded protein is CSARDLRGGGYTF.

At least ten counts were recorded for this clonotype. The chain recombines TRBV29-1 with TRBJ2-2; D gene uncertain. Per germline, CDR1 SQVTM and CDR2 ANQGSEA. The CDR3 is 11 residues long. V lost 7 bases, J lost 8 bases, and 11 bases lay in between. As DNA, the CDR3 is TGCAGCGCCACGATACCTGGGGAGCTGTTTTTT. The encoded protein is CSATIPGELFF.

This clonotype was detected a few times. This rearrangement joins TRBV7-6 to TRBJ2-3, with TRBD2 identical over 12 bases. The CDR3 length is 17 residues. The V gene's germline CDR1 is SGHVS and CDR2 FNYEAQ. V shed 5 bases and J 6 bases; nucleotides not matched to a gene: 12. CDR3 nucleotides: TGTGCCAGCAGCCCATCACTAGCGGGAGGTCTCAGGGATACGCAGTATTTT. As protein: CASSPSLAGGLRDTQYF.

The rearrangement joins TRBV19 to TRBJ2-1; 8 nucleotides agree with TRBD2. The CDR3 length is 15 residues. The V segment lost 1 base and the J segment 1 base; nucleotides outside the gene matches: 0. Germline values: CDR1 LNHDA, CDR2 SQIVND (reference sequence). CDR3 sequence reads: CASSIASGSYNEQFF. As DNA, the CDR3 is TGTGCCAGTAGTATAGCTAGCGGGTCCTACAATGAGCAGTTCTTC.

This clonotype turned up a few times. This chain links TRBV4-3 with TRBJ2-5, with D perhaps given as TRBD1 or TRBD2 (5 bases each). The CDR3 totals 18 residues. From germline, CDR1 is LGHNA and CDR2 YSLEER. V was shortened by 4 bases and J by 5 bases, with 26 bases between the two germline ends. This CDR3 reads CASSPQRAGGVGEETQYF. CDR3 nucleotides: TGCGCCAGCAGCCCCCAACGGGCAGGCGGCGTGGGGGAGGAGACCCAGTACTTC.

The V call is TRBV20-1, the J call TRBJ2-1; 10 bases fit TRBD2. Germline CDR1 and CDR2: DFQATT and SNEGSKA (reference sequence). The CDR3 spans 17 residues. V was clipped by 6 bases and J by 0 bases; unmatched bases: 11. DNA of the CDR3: TGCAGTGCCACCAAGCAGAGCGGGGGGGCCTCCTACAATGAGCAGTTCTTC. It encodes CSATKQSGGASYNEQFF.

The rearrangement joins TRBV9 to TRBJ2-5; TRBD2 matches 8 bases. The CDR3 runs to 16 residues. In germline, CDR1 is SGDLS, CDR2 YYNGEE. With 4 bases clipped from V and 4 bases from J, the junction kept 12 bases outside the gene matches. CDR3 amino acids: CASSFRLGGVTETQYF. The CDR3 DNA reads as TGTGCCAGCAGCTTCCGGCTCGGGGGGGTTACAGAGACCCAGTACTTC.

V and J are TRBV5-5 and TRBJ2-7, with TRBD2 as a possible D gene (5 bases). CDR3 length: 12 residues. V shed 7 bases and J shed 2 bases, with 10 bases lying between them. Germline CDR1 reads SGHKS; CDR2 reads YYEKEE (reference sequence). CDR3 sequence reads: CASGPGTYEQYV. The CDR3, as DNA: TGTGCCAGCGGCCCGGGGACCTACGAGCAGTACGTC.

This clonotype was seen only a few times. In nucleotides, the CDR3 is TGTGCCAGCAGTTACTTCAGAGATAGCAATCAGCCCCAGCATTTT. Residues: CASSYFRDSNQPQHF. The chain is built from TRBV6-2 or TRBV6-3 and TRBJ1-5; D call uncertain. Germline CDR1 and CDR2: MNHEY and SVGEGT. Trimming left V 1 base short and J 0 bases short, with 7 bases between. CDR3 length equals 15 residues.